This T cell receptor beta chain came from a study of blood T cell repertoires in COVID-19. As originally analysed: By means of reference gene primer amplification, nucleated cell counts were estimated. Sequencing was performed with immunoSEQ multiplex PCR; in TCRdb, only in-frame clones are kept and a portion is missing. V and J calls and clone size are those listed in that table; D and trimming were worked out from the DNA. The sample contains 70,000 to 95,000 clones, roughly 95% of which appear only once. Specimen: peripheral blood. This clonotype was sampled from a human donor with active COVID-19. The donor label of this sample is uncertain.

CDR3 nucleotide sequence: TGTGCCAGTAGTATACGACTAGCGAGGGACAATGAGCAGTTCTTC. Residues: CASSIRLARDNEQFF. V and J are TRBV19 and TRBJ2-1, with 8 positions matching TRBD2. CDR3 length: 15 residues. The germline V gene has CDR1 LNHDA and CDR2 SQIVND (reference sequence). Trimming removed 2 bases from V and 5 bases from J; junction bases left unmatched: 5.